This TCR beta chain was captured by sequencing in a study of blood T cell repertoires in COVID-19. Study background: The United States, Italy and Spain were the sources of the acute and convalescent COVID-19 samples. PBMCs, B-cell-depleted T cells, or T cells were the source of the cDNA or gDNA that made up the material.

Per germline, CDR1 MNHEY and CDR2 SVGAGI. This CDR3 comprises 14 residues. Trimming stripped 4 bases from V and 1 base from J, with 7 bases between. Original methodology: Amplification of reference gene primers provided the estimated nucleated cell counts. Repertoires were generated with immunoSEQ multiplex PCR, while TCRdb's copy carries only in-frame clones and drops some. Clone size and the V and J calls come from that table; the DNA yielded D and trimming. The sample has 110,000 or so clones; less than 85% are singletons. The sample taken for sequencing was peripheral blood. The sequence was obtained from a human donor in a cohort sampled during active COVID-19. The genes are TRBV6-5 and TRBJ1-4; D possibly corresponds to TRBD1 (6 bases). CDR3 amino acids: CASSSDRTNEKLFF. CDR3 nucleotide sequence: TGTGCCAGCAGTTCGGACAGAACTAATGAAAAACTGTTTTTT.